The 7 T cell receptor beta chains presented below share a single source sample, sequenced in a study of shared clonotypes between healthy human individuals. Measured with immunoSEQ multiplex PCR; TCRdb has only the in-frame clones, and not every one. The sample holds over 1.5 million clones, about 98% seen once. Sequenced sample: naive CD4+ T cells sorted from blood. Specified subset: CD45RA+ positively selected. These receptor sequences come from a man younger than 45 in good health.

The CDR3 DNA sequence: TGCAGCGTTTCCCAAAACCGGGACATTTTCCGAGAGCAGTACTTC. It is translated as CSVSQNRDIFREQYF. The rearrangement uses TRBV29-1 and TRBJ2-7; D possibly corresponds to TRBD1 (6 bases). Per germline, CDR1 SQVTM and CDR2 ANQGSEA. This CDR3 has 15 amino acids. Trimming shortened V by 5 bases and J by 7 bases, and 24 bases separated the two germline ends.

This chain uses TRBV7-6 with TRBJ2-3, with D maybe TRBD2 (5 bases). CDR3 length equals 14 residues. Germline-derived CDR1 and CDR2 are SGHVS and FNYEAQ. With 3 bases removed from V and 3 bases from J, the gap between germline ends came to 10 bases. The CDR3 DNA sequence: TGTGCCAGCAGCTTTAGCGAAGGAACAGATACGCAGTATTTT. Its protein product is CASSFSEGTDTQYF.

The chain employs TRBV7-3 and TRBJ2-2; tentatively, D is TRBD1 or TRBD2 (5 bases each). CDR1 is SGHTA, CDR2 FQGTGA, per germline. This CDR3 is built from 15 residues. V lost 0 bases to trimming and J lost 4 bases, with 9 bases between them. CDR3 nucleotides: TGTGCCAGCAGCTTAACGACCGGGACCACCGGGGAGCTGTTTTTT. Translating it yields CASSLTTGTTGELFF.

V is TRBV28 and J is TRBJ2-7, with TRBD2 identical over 11 bases. V was pared by 9 bases and J by 1 base, with 8 bases of the junction left unmatched. The CDR3 totals 15 residues. Germline loops: CDR1 MDHEN, CDR2 SYDVKM. The CDR3 here is CASSLAGALSYEQYF. The CDR3 DNA sequence: TGTGCCAGTTCACTAGCGGGAGCGTTGTCCTACGAGCAGTACTTC.

V gene TRBV4-3 combines with J gene TRBJ2-1; D is perhaps TRBD2 (5 bases). The CDR3 is 12 amino acids. Germline CDR1 is LGHNA and CDR2 is YSLEER. V was cut by 1 base and J by 13 bases, with 11 bases left in between. The CDR3 protein is CASSQARGEQFF. CDR3 nucleotide sequence: TGCGCCAGCAGCCAAGCCCGGGGTGAACAGTTCTTC.

This clone was counted a single time. The chain employs TRBV6-5 and TRBJ2-7; D is ambiguous. This CDR3 is 12 amino acids long. CDR1 is MNHEY and CDR2 is SVGAGI in the germline V gene. V was trimmed by 5 bases and J by 3 bases, leaving 8 bases between them. CDR3 in DNA: TGTGCCAGCAGTCATGTAGGCTACGAGCAGTACTTC. Its translation is CASSHVGYEQYF.

The chain combines TRBV5-1 with TRBJ2-7, with 8 bases aligning to TRBD1. CDR3 length: 13 residues. The V segment lost 4 bases and the J segment 6 bases; nucleotides outside the gene matches: 6. CDR1 and CDR2 from the germline V gene are SGHRS and YFSETQ. The CDR3 spells CASSLTGDREQYF. For the CDR3, the DNA is TGCGCCAGCAGCCTGACAGGGGATCGCGAGCAGTACTTC.